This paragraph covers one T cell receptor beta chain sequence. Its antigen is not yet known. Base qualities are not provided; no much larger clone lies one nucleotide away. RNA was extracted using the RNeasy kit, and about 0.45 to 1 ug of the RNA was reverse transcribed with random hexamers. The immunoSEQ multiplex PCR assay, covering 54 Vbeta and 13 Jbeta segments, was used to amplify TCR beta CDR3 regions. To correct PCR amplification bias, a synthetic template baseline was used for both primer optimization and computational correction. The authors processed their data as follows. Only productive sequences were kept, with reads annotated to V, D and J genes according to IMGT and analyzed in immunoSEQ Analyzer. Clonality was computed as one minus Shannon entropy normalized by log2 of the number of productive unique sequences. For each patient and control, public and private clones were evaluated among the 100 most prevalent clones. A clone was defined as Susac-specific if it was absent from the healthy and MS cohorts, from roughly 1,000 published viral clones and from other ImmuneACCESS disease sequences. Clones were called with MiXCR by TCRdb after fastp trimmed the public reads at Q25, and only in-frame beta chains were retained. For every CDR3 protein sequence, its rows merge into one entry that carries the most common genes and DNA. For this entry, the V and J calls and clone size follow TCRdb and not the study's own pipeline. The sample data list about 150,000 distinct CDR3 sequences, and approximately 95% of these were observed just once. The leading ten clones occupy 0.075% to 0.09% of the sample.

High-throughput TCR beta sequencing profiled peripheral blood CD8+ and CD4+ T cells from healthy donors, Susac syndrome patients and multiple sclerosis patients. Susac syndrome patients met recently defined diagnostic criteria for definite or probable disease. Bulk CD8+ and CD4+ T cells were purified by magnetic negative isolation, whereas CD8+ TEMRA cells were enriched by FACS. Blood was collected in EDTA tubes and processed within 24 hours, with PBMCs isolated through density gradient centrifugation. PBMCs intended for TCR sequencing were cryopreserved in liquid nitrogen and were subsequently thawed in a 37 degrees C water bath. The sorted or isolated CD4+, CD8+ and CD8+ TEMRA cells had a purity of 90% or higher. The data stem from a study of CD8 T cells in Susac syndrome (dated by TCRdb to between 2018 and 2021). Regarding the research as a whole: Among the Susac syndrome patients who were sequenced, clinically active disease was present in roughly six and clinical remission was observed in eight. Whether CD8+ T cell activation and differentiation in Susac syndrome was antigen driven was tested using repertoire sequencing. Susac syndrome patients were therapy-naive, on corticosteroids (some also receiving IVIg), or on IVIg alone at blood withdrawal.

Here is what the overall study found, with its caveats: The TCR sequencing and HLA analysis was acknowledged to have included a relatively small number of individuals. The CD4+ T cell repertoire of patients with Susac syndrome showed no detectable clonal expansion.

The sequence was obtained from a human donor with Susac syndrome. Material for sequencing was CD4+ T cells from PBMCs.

The DNA sequence is given as TGTGCCAGCAGGGAAAGGGGGAACACTGAAGCTTTCTTT. Its amino acids are CASRERGNTEAFF. The V and J segments used are TRBV11-2 and TRBJ1-1; TRBD1 is a weak D gene call, 5 bases matching. V drops 6 bases and J drops 1 base, leaving 9 bases in between. The CDR1 and CDR2 encoded by the germline V gene are SGHAT and FQNNGV. The CDR3 runs 13 residues from the cysteine to the phenylalanine. The kept DNA is CDR3 alone, 39 bases in frame from the first base.